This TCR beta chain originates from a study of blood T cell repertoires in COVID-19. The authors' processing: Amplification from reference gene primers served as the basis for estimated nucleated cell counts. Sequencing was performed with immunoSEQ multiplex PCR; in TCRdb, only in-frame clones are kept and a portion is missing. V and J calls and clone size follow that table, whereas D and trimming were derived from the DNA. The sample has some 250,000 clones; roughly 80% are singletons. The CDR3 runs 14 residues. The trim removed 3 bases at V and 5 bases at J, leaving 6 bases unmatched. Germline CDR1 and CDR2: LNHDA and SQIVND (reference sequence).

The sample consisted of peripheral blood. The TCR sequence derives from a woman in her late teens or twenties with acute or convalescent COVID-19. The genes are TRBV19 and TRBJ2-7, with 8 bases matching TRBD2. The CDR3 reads CASSIGTSWDEQYF. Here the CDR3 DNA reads TGTGCCAGTAGTATCGGGACTAGTTGGGACGAGCAGTACTTC.